This T cell receptor beta chain was sequenced during a study of cytomegalovirus exposure and HLA in healthy donors. V was clipped by 4 bases and J by 6 bases, with 19 bases between them. From germline, CDR1 is SGHNT and CDR2 YYREEE (reference sequence). This CDR3 region has 15 residues. Profiled with immunoSEQ multiplex PCR; TCRdb holds only in-frame clones, not every one. Of roughly 60,000 clones in the sample, around 94% were seen once. The origin of this receptor is a man between 18 and 35 years old in good health and CMV-seronegative. Sequencing input: PBMCs. The chain is built from TRBV5-4 and TRBJ1-1; perhaps TRBD1 as D (6 bases). In nucleotides, the CDR3 is TGTGCCAGCAGCCGGGCGACAGGTTCTCCTTCTGAAGCTTTCTTT. Its translation is CASSRATGSPSEAFF.